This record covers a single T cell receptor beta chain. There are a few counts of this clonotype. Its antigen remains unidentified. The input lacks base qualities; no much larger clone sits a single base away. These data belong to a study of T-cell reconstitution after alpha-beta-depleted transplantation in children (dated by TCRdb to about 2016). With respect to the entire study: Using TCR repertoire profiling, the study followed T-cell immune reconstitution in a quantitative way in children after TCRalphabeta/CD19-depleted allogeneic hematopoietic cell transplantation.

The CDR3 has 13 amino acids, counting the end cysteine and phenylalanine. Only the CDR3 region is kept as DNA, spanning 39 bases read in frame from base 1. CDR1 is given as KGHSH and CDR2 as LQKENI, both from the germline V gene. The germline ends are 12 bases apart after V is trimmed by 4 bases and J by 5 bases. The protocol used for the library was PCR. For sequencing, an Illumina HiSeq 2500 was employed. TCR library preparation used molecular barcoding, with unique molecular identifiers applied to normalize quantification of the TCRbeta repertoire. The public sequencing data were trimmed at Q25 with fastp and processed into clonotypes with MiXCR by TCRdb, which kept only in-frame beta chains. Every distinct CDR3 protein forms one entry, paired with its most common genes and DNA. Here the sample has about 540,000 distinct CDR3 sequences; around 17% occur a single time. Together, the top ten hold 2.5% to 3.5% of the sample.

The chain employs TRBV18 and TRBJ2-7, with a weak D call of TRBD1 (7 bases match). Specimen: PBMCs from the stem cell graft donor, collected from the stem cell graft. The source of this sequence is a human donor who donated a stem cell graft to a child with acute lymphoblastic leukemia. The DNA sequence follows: TGTGCCAGCTCACAATCAGGGGGGAACGAGCAGTACTTC. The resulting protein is CASSQSGGNEQYF.